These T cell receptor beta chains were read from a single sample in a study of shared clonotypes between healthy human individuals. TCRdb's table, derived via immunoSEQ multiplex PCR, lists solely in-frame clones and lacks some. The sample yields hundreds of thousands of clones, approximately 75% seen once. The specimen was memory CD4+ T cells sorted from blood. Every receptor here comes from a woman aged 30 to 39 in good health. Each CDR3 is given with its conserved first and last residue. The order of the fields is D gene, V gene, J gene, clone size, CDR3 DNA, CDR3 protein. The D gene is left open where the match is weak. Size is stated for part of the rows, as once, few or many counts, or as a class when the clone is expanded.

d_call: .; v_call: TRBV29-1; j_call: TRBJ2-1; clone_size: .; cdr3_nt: TGCAGCGTTGGGGGAGGTGGGGTCCGCTTCGCTGAGCAGTTCTTC; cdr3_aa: CSVGGGGVRFAEQFF
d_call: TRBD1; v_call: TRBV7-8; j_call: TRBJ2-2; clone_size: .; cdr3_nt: TGTGCCAGCAGCAGGACAGGGGGCAACACCGGGGAGCTGTTTTTT; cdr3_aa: CASSRTGGNTGELFF
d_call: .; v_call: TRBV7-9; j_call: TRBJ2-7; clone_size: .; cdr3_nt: TGTGCCAGCAGCCCCAGGACTCGAGCCTACGAGCAGTACTTC; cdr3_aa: CASSPRTRAYEQYF
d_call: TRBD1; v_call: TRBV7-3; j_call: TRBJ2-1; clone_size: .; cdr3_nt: TGTGCCAGCAGCCCCCGGGACAGGGCTGCGAATGAGCAGTTCTTC; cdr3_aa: CASSPRDRAANEQFF
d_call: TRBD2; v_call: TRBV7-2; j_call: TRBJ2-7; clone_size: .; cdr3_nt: TGTGCCAGCAGCTCCCCCCCGGGGGGAGGGGCCTACGAGCAGTACTTC; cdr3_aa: CASSSPPGGGAYEQYF
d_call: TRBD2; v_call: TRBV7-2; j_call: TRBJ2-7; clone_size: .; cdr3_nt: TGTGCCAGCAGTTTGACGGGAGGGAGAGACGAGCAGTACTTC; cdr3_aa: CASSLTGGRDEQYF
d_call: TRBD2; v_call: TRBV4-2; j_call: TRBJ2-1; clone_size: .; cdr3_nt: TGTGCCAGCAGCCTGGACCCTAGCGGGACCTACAATGAGCAGTTCTTC; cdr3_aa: CASSLDPSGTYNEQFF
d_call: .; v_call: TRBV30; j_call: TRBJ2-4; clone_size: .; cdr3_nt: TGTGCCTGGGGAATAGCAGGGACTTACGTTCAGTACTTC; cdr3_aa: CAWGIAGTYVQYF
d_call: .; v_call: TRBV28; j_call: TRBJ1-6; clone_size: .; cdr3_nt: TGTGCCAGCACTCGGGCTTCCTGGGTAGGGCCCCTCCACTTT; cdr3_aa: CASTRASWVGPLHF
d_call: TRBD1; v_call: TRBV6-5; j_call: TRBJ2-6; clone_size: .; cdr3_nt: TGTGCCAGCAGTTACGACAGGGGAGCTGGGGCCAACGTCCTGACTTTC; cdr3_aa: CASSYDRGAGANVLTF
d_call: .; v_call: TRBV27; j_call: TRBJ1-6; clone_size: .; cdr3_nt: TGTGCCAGCAGTTTACGCGCCCGGATTAATTCACCCCTCCACTTT; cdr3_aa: CASSLRARINSPLHF
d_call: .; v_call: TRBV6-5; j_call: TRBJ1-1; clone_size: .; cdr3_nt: TGTGCCAGCAGCCGCCAGGGCGCTGAAGCTTTCTTT; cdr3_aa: CASSRQGAEAFF
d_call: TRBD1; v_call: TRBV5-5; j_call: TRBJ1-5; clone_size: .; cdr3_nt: TGTGCCAGCAGCAGAAAGGACAGGGTGGTGGATAGCAATCAGCCCCAGCATTTT; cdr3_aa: CASSRKDRVVDSNQPQHF
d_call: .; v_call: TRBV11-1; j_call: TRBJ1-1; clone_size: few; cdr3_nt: TGTGCCAGCAGCTTAGGAGGAGGGGCGAACACTGAAGCTTTCTTT; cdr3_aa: CASSLGGGANTEAFF
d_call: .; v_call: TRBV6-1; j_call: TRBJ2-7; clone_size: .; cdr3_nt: TGTGCCAGCACCAGACTTTACGAGCAGTACTTC; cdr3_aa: CASTRLYEQYF
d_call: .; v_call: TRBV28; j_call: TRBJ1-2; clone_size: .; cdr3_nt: TGTGCCAGCAGTCCATCAGGAGGGGGGGCACCCCTCTATGGCTACACCTTC; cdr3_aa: CASSPSGGGAPLYGYTF
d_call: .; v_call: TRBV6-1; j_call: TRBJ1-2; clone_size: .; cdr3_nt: TGTGCCAGCAGTGTAACAGGGCGTAACAGCTATGGCTACACCTTC; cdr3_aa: CASSVTGRNSYGYTF
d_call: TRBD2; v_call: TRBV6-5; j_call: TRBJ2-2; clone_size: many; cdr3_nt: TGTGCCAGCCGACTAGCCCCGAACACCGGGGAGCTGTTTTTT; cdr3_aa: CASRLAPNTGELFF
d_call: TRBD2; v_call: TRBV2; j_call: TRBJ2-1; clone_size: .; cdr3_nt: TGTGCCAGCAGTCGCGGACTAGCGGGAGGGCCATACAATGAGCAGTTCTTC; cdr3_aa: CASSRGLAGGPYNEQFF
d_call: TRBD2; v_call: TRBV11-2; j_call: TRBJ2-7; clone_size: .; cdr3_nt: TGTGCCAGCAGCCCGATACGGGGGGAGCGGGGATACGAGCAGTACTTC; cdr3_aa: CASSPIRGERGYEQYF
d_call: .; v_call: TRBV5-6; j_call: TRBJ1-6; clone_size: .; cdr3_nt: TGTGCCAGCGGTGCCGGGACGCTAAATTCACCCCTCCACTTT; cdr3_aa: CASGAGTLNSPLHF
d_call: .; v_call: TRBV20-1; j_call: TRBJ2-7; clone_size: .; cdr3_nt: TGCAGTGCGAGACTAGAATACGAGCAGTACTTC; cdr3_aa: CSARLEYEQYF
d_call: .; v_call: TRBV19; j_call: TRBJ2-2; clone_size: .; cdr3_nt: TGTGCCAGTAGTATCTCCTCTCAAGGGGAGCTGTTTTTT; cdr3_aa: CASSISSQGELFF
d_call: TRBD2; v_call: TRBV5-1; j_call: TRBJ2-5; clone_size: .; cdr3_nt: TGCGCCAGCAGCTTTGGTGGACTAGCGGCCCAAGAGACCCAGTACTTC; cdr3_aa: CASSFGGLAAQETQYF
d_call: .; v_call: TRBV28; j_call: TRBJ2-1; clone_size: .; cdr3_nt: TGTTGCCCCCACGGAGGGCCTCTAATTAATGAGCAGTTCTTC; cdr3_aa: CCPHGGPLINEQFF
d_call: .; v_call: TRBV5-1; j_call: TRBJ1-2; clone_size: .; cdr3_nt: TGCGCCAGCAGTCAGGGCACTCTAGCGTCGGGCGGCTACACCTTC; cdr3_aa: CASSQGTLASGGYTF
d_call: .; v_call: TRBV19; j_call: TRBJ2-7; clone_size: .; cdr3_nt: TGTGCCAGTAGTCCTTGGGACTCCTCCTACGAGCAGTACTTC; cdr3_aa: CASSPWDSSYEQYF
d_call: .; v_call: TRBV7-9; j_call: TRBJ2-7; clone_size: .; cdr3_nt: TGTGCCAGCAGCTTAGCACAGGTCTCCTACGAGCAGTACTTC; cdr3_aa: CASSLAQVSYEQYF
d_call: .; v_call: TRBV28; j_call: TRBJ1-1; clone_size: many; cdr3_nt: TGTGCCAGCAGCTTGGCGGTTCATGAAGCTTTCTTT; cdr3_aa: CASSLAVHEAFF
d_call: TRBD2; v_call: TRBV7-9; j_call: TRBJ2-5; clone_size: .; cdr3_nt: TGTGCCAGCAGCTTAGCGCGACTAGCGGACCAAGAGACCCAGTACTTC; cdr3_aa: CASSLARLADQETQYF
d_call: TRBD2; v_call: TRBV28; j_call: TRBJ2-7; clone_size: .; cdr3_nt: TGTGCCGCCGGAGGACTAGCGGGCCTACCCTACGAGCAGTACTTC; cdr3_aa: CAAGGLAGLPYEQYF
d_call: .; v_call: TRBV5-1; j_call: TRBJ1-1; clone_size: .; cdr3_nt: TGCGCCAGCAGCTTGGCTGGGTTTAACACTGAAGCTTTCTTT; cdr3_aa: CASSLAGFNTEAFF
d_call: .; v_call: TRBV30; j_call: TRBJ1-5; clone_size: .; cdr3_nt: TGTGCCTGGAGTGTTGGGGCGGGTCAGCCCCAGCATTTT; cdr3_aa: CAWSVGAGQPQHF
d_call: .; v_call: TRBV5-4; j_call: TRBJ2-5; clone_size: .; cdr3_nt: TGTGCCAGCAGCTTGAGGACACCTCAAGAGACCCAGTACTTC; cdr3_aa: CASSLRTPQETQYF
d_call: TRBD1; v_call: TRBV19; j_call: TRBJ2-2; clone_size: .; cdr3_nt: TGTGCCAGTAGTTACAGGGGCACCGGGGAGCTGTTTTTT; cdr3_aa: CASSYRGTGELFF
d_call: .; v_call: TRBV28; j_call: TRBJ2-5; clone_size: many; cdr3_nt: TGTGCCAGCAGCCCGCTATCCGAGACCCAGTACTTC; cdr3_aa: CASSPLSETQYF
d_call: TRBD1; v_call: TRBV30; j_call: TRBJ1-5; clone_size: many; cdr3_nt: TGTGCCTGGAGTGCCAGCCGGACAGGGCCCAATCAGCCCCAGCATTTT; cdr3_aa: CAWSASRTGPNQPQHF
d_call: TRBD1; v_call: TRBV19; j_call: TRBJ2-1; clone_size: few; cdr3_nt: TGTGCCAGTAGCGAACAGGGGCCTTACAATGAGCAGTTCTTC; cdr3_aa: CASSEQGPYNEQFF
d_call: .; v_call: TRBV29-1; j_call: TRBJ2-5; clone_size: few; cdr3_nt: TGCAGCGTCCCGAGGTGGATTCCAACCAGCGGCCAAGAGACCCAGTACTTC; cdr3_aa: CSVPRWIPTSGQETQYF
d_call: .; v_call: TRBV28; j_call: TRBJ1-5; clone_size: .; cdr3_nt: TGTGCCAGCAGGGTGAATAGCAATCAGCCCCAGCATTTT; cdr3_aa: CASRVNSNQPQHF
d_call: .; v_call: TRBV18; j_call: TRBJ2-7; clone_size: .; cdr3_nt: TGTGCCAGCTCACGGGATAGCGTTTCCTACGAGCAGTACTTC; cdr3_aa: CASSRDSVSYEQYF
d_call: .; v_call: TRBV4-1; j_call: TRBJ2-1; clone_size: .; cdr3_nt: TGCGCCAGCAGCCAAGATATAGCTTCGAGCTCCTACAATGAGCAGTTCTTC; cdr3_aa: CASSQDIASSSYNEQFF
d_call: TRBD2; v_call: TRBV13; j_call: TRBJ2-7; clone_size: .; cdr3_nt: TGTGCCAGCAGCCAGACGGTAGGACTAGCGGTTTCCTACGAGCAGTACTTC; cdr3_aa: CASSQTVGLAVSYEQYF
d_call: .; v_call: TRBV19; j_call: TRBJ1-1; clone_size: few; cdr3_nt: TGTGCCAGTAGTAGACCAGTTGGGGGTACTGAAGCTTTCTTT; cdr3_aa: CASSRPVGGTEAFF
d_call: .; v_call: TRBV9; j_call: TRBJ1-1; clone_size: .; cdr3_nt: TGTGCCAGCACTAGACGGGCGGACATGAACACTGAAGCTTTCTTT; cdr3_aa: CASTRRADMNTEAFF
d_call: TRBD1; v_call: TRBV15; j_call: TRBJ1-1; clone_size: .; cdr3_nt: TGTGCCACCAGCATAACCGACAGGGCCCGGGGCACTGAAGCTTTCTTT; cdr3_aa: CATSITDRARGTEAFF
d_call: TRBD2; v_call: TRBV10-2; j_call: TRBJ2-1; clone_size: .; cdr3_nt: TGCGCCAGCAGGACTAGCACGTACAATGAGCAGTTCTTC; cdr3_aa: CASRTSTYNEQFF
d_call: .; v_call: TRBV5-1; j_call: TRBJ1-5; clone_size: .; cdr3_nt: TGCGCCAGCAGCTTGATCCCGGCAGACTCCAATCAGCCCCAGCATTTT; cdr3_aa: CASSLIPADSNQPQHF
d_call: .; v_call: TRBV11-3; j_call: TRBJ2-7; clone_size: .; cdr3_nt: TGTGCCAGCAGCTTAAAAACCAGGGGCGAGCAGTACTTC; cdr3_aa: CASSLKTRGEQYF
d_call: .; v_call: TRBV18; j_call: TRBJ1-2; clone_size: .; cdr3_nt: TGTGCCAGCTCACCCCGAACTAACGACAGGTTACATGGCTACACCTTC; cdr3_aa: CASSPRTNDRLHGYTF